This entry concerns a single TCR beta chain. Its target is not known. This sample stems from a study of post-analysis software for immune sequencing data. Study results and limitations: With TRBV5-6, TRBV5-1 and TRBV20-1 included, 4 or 5 TRBV segments were more frequent in patients than in controls.

Unique molecular identifiers were present in the TCR beta cDNA libraries. TCRdb reprocessed the PCR reads with MiXCR, giving one entry per CDR3 protein. The data contain hundreds of thousands of distinct CDR3 sequences, roughly 50% of them singletons. Germline V gene lookup returns CDR1 SGHRS and CDR2 YFSETQ. There are 15 residues in the CDR3. This TCR was sampled from a girl aged 10 to 17 with multiple sclerosis. The V gene is TRBV5-1, the J gene TRBJ2-5; 7 positions match TRBD2. The last part of the DNA fits TRBJ2-7 better; the J call may be wrong. The sequenced sample consisted of blood. The CDR3: CASSLELATTYEQYF. The DNA for the CDR3 is TGCGCCAGCAGCTTGGAACTAGCGACGACCTACGAGCAGTACTTC.